This entry features one T cell receptor beta chain sequence. Its antigen is unknown. These data are taken from a study of cytomegalovirus exposure and HLA in healthy donors. For the study at large: Counted in an early data release were approximately 85 million unique TCRs from HLA-typed donors.

PCR was performed using 60 Vbeta and 13 Jbeta primers. TCRdb's copy holds only in-frame clones and misses some; the assay was immunoSEQ multiplex PCR. The table shows more than 110,000 clones, with around 84% occurring only once. The study's findings and limits: It was approximately 150 TCR beta chains that were listed as cytomegalovirus-associated. HLA alleles were associated with around 17,000 TCR beta sequences in a later analysis at 0.05 false discovery rate.

In nominal health when sampled, donors likely had unrecorded immune exposures nonetheless. Losses at the gene ends were 7 bases for V and 3 bases for J; bases not matched to a gene: 11. Germline V gives CDR1 MRHNA, CDR2 SNTAGT. There are 15 residues in the CDR3. This receptor was obtained from a man aged 50 to 59 in good health and CMV-seronegative. What was sequenced was PBMCs. The rearrangement joins TRBV6-4 to TRBJ1-1, with TRBD1 identical over 7 bases. The CDR3 is CASKTGSRMDTEAFF. CDR3 nucleotides: TGTGCCAGCAAGACAGGGTCTCGAATGGACACTGAAGCTTTCTTT.